Listed below are T cell receptor beta chains from one sample, sequenced in a study of blood T cells in healthy people across ages. TCRdb re-analysed the 5' RACE reads in MiXCR, keeping a single row per CDR3 protein. The sample contains some 710,000 distinct CDR3 sequences, approximately 22% of which appear only once. Material for sequencing was blood. These receptors were taken from a man between 65 and 85 years old in good health. Each CDR3 is given with its conserved first and last residue. Each record gives: J gene, clone size, V gene, D gene, CDR3 protein, CDR3 DNA. The D gene is left open where the match is weak. Only some rows state a clone size, as once, few, many or a class for expanded clones.

>TRBJ2-1|few|TRBV12-3/TRBV12-4|-
CASSNPRDYNEQFF
TGTGCCAGCAGTAATCCCCGGGACTACAATGAGCAGTTCTTC
>TRBJ1-1|-|TRBV5-1|TRBD1
CASSLEGGVTEAFF
TGCGCCAGCAGCTTGGAAGGGGGCGTCACTGAAGCTTTCTTT
>TRBJ2-1|few|TRBV12-3/TRBV12-4|TRBD2
CASSPRTSGGLYNEQFF
TGTGCCAGCAGTCCCCGGACTAGCGGGGGCCTCTACAATGAGCAGTTCTTC
>TRBJ1-2|-|TRBV6-6|-
CASNSDYGYTF
TGTGCCAGCAACTCTGACTATGGCTACACCTTC
>TRBJ1-1|few|TRBV7-9|-
CASSLAVLVGTEAFF
TGTGCCAGCAGCTTAGCGGTCTTGGTGGGCACTGAAGCTTTCTTT
>TRBJ2-1|few|TRBV18|TRBD2
CASSEGSGRASYNEQFF
TGTGCCAGCTCCGAAGGGAGCGGGAGGGCCTCCTACAATGAGCAGTTCTTC
>TRBJ1-1|few|TRBV6-5|TRBD1
CASSLLGDRGNEAFF
TGTGCCAGCAGCTTACTTGGGGACAGGGGCAATGAAGCTTTCTTT
>TRBJ2-1|-|TRBV5-1|TRBD2
CASSPGTSSHEQFF
TGCGCCAGCAGCCCGGGGACTAGTAGCCATGAGCAGTTCTTC
>TRBJ2-1|-|TRBV20-1|TRBD2
CSARSSGGAREQFF
TGCAGTGCTAGGTCCAGCGGGGGGGCCAGAGAGCAGTTCTTC
>TRBJ2-1|-|TRBV12-3/TRBV12-4|TRBD2
CASREGLQYNEQFF
TGTGCCAGCAGAGAGGGACTACAATACAATGAGCAGTTCTTC
>TRBJ1-2|few|TRBV27|-
CASSLLRDSYGYTF
TGTGCCAGCAGTTTACTAAGAGACAGCTATGGCTACACCTTC
>TRBJ1-4|few|TRBV5-1|-
CASSFSQGSGANEKLFF
TGCGCCAGCAGCTTTTCCCAGGGGTCAGGTGCTAATGAAAAACTGTTTTTT
>TRBJ1-1|few|TRBV9|-
CASSVGAGGETEAFF
TGTGCCAGCAGCGTAGGTGCGGGGGGGGAAACTGAAGCTTTCTTT
>TRBJ1-3|-|TRBV20-1|-
CSATENGNTIYF
TGCAGTGCCACAGAGAATGGAAACACCATATATTTT
>TRBJ1-1|-|TRBV29-1|TRBD1
CSVVFGQGIFTEAFF
TGCAGCGTTGTCTTTGGACAGGGGATTTTCACTGAAGCTTTCTTT
>TRBJ2-4|few|TRBV29-1|-
CSGGIRDNEGVAKNIQYF
TGCAGCGGGGGGATCCGGGACAATGAAGGGGTAGCCAAAAACATTCAGTACTTC
>TRBJ1-1|few|TRBV5-1|-
CASSDTGGANTEAFF
TGCGCCAGCAGCGACACGGGAGGGGCGAACACTGAAGCTTTCTTT
>TRBJ1-2|-|TRBV24-1|-
CATSELGPHYGYTF
TGTGCCACCAGTGAGCTGGGACCCCACTATGGCTACACCTTC
>TRBJ2-2|few|TRBV20-1|TRBD2
CSAVPTSGRWTGELFF
TGCAGTGCTGTACCGACTAGCGGGAGATGGACCGGGGAGCTGTTTTTT